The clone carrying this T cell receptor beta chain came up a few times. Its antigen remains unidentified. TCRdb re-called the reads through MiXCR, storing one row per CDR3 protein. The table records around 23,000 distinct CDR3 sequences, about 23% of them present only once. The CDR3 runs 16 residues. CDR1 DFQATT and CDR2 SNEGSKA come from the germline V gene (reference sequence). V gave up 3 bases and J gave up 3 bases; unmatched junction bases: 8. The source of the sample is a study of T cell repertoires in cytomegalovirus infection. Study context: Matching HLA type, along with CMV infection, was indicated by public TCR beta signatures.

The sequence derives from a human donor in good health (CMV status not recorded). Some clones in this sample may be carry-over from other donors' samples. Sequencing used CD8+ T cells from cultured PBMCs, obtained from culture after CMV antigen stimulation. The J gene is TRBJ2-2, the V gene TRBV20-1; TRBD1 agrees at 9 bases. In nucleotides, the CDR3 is TGCAGTGCTAGGGATGAGGGACAGGGAGACACCGGGGAGCTGTTTTTT. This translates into CSARDEGQGDTGELFF.